Listed below are T cell receptor beta chains from one sample, sequenced in a study of cytomegalovirus exposure and HLA in healthy donors. Repertoires were generated with immunoSEQ multiplex PCR, while TCRdb's copy carries only in-frame clones and drops some. The top ten clones hold around 4.4% of a sample with about 170,000 clones, around 80% of them seen once. Sequenced input: PBMCs. The source of these receptors is a woman aged 45-60 years in good health and CMV-seropositive. Each CDR3 is given with its conserved first and last residue. The D gene is left open where the match is weak. For some rows the clone size is stated as once, few or many, or as a class when expanded; others skip it.

NA,TRBJ2-1,TRBD1,TRBV19,CASMRTGGYNEQFF,TGTGCCAGTATGAGGACAGGGGGTTACAATGAGCAGTTCTTC
NA,TRBJ2-5,NA,TRBV9,CASSVALQETQYF,TGTGCCAGCAGCGTAGCCCTCCAAGAGACCCAGTACTTC
NA,TRBJ1-1,NA,TRBV11-2,CASSSGRNTEAFF,TGTGCCAGCAGCTCCGGGAGGAACACTGAAGCTTTCTTT
NA,TRBJ2-2,NA,TRBV5-1,CASSPGGELFF,TGCGCCAGCAGCCCGGGCGGGGAGCTGTTTTTT
NA,TRBJ2-2,TRBD2,TRBV29-1,CSVESGSGELFF,TGCAGCGTTGAAAGCGGGAGCGGGGAGCTGTTTTTT
NA,TRBJ2-2,NA,TRBV18,CASSPTGNAGELFF,TGTGCCAGCTCACCTACAGGGAACGCCGGGGAGCTGTTTTTT
NA,TRBJ2-5,NA,TRBV5-1,CASSSLTEQETQYF,TGCGCCAGCAGCTCGCTGACAGAGCAAGAGACCCAGTACTTC
NA,TRBJ2-3,NA,TRBV14,CASSLGLPPDTQYF,TGTGCCAGCAGCCTTGGACTCCCTCCAGATACGCAGTATTTT
NA,TRBJ2-5,TRBD2,TRBV5-4,CASSQGLREETQYF,TGTGCCAGCAGCCAGGGACTACGTGAAGAGACCCAGTACTTC
NA,TRBJ1-5,NA,TRBV5-8,CASSSGREFNQPQHF,TGTGCCAGCAGCTCCGGACGGGAATTTAATCAGCCCCAGCATTTT
NA,TRBJ2-3,NA,TRBV7-2,CASSLNGGPDTQYF,TGTGCCAGCAGCTTAAACGGGGGGCCAGATACGCAGTATTTT
NA,TRBJ1-2,TRBD1,TRBV6-6,CASSYSLGQGDYGYTF,TGTGCCAGCAGTTACTCCTTAGGACAGGGGGACTATGGCTACACCTTC
NA,TRBJ2-3,NA,TRBV7-3,CASSLSPGGPDTQYF,TGTGCCAGCTCCCTATCGCCGGGGGGCCCGGATACGCAGTATTTT
NA,TRBJ2-3,TRBD2,TRBV9,CASSVLGLARSTDTQYF,TGTGCCAGCAGCGTACTGGGACTAGCGCGCAGCACAGATACGCAGTATTTT
NA,TRBJ2-2,TRBD1,TRBV6-6,CASSRDSANTGELFF,TGTGCCAGCAGTAGGGACAGCGCGAACACCGGGGAGCTGTTTTTT
NA,TRBJ2-1,TRBD1,TRBV4-3,CASSRGTGGSWEQFF,TGCGCCAGCAGCCGTGGAACAGGGGGTTCGTGGGAGCAGTTCTTC
once,TRBJ2-7,NA,TRBV18,CASSPSSYEQYF,TGTGCCAGCTCACCGAGCTCCTACGAGCAGTACTTC
few,TRBJ2-2,TRBD2,TRBV10-3,CAISETSAFTGELFF,TGTGCCATCAGTGAGACTAGCGCGTTTACCGGGGAGCTGTTTTTT
NA,TRBJ2-1,TRBD1,TRBV28,CASSLFPGQGNDEQFF,TGTGCCAGCAGTTTATTCCCGGGACAGGGTAACGATGAGCAGTTCTTC
NA,TRBJ1-4,NA,TRBV9,CASSARASTNEKLFF,TGTGCCAGCAGCGCTAGAGCTTCAACTAATGAAAAACTGTTTTTT
NA,TRBJ2-6,NA,TRBV4-3,CASSRLRETGANVLTF,TGCGCCAGCAGCCGCCTAAGGGAGACAGGGGCCAACGTCCTGACTTTC
NA,TRBJ2-7,TRBD2,TRBV4-2,CASSPYGGSGYEQYF,TGTGCCAGCAGCCCCTACGGCGGGAGTGGGTACGAGCAGTACTTC